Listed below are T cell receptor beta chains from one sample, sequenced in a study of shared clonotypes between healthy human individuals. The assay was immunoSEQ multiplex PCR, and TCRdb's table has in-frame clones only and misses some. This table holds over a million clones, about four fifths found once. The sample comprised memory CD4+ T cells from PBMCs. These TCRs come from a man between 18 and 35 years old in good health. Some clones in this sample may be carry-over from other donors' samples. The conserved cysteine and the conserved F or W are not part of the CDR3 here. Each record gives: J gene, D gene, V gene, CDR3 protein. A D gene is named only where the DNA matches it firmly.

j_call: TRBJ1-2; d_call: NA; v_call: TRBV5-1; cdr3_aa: ASSPGPENYGYT
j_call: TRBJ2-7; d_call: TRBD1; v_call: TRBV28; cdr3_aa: ASHSFYRGAYEQY
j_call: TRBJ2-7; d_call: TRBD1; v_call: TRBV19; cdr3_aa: ASTLGQGLGEQY
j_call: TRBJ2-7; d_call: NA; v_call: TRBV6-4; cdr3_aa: APRDTVSYEQY
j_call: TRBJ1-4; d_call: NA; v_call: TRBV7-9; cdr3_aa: ASSSGSEGGEKLF
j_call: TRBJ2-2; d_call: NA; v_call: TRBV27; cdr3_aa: ASGLRSNTGELF
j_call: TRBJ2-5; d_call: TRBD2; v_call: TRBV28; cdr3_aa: ASSLYMASGKETQY
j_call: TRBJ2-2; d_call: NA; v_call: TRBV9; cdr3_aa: ASSGEGRSNTGELF
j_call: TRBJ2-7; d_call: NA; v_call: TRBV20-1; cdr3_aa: SARDRDEQY
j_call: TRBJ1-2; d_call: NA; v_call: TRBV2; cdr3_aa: ASYLGGSLSYT
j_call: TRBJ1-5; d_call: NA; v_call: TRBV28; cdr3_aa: ASSLVRQPQH
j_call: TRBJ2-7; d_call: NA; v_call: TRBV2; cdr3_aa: ASRLVGQRGYEQY
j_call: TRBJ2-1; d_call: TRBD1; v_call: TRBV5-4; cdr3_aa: ASSLTGDNEQF
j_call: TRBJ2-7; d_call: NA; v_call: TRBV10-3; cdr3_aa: AISDAYEQY
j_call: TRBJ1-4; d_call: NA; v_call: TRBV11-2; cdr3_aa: ASSFGLKSEKLF
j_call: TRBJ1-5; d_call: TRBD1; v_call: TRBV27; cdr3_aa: ASSKRTGGSGNQPQH
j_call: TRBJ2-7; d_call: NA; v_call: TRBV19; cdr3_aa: ASSMFPGSYEQY
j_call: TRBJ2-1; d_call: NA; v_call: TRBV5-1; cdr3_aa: ASSLAGLSSYNEQF
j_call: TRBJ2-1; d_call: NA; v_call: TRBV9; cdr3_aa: ASSFISPTSYNEQF
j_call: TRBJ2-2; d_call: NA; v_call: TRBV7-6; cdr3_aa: ASSYIVGSVTGELF
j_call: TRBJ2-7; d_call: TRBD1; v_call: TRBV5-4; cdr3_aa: ASSWGQGASYEQY
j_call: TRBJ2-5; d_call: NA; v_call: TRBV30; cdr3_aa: AWTLGGTWTQY
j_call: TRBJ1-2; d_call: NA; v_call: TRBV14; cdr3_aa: ASSQSGGALHYGYT
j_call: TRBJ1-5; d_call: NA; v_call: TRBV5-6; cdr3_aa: ASSGWGQPQH
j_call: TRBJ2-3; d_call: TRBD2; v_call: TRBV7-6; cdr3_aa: ASSLARTSGSSTDTQY
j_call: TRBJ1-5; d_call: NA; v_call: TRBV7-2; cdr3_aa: ASSLGLQPQH
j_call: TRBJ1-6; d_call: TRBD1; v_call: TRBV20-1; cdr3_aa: SALQGSPLH
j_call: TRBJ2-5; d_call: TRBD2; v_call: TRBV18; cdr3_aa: ASSGTSGRETQY